These T cell receptor beta chains were read from a single sample in a study of CD8 T cells in ankylosing spondylitis. Each CDR3 protein gets one entry after TCRdb re-called the 5' RACE reads with MiXCR. This table has roughly 700,000 distinct CDR3 sequences, over 15% appearing once. The sequenced material came from blood, either unsorted or a sorted T cell fraction (not recorded which). The source of these receptors is a male donor with ankylosing spondylitis. Each CDR3 is given with its conserved first and last residue. D genes are given only for firm matches. Clone size is given for some rows only: seen once, a few or many times, or a class if the clone is expanded.

cdr3_length: 13; d_call: .; clone_size: .; j_call: TRBJ1-2; v_call: TRBV29-1; cdr3_aa: CSALGSGINGYTF; cdr3_nt: TGCAGCGCCCTAGGGTCAGGGATTAATGGCTACACCTTC
cdr3_length: 14; d_call: TRBD2; clone_size: few; j_call: TRBJ2-7; v_call: TRBV28; cdr3_aa: CASSFLTSGYEQYF; cdr3_nt: TGTGCCAGCAGTTTTCTGACTAGCGGCTACGAGCAGTACTTC
cdr3_length: 12; d_call: .; clone_size: few; j_call: TRBJ2-2; v_call: TRBV27; cdr3_aa: CASWRVPGELFF; cdr3_nt: TGTGCCAGCTGGCGGGTACCTGGGGAGCTGTTTTTT
cdr3_length: 14; d_call: .; clone_size: few; j_call: TRBJ1-1; v_call: TRBV29-1; cdr3_aa: CSVEVGGVWTEAFF; cdr3_nt: TGCAGCGTTGAAGTAGGAGGGGTATGGACTGAAGCTTTCTTT
cdr3_length: 15; d_call: TRBD1; clone_size: few; j_call: TRBJ2-2; v_call: TRBV29-1; cdr3_aa: CSVGVKGAKTGELFF; cdr3_nt: TGCAGCGTTGGGGTTAAGGGGGCGAAGACCGGGGAGCTGTTTTTT
cdr3_length: 16; d_call: .; clone_size: .; j_call: TRBJ1-3; v_call: TRBV6-2/TRBV6-3; cdr3_aa: CASSYSVGLAGNTIYF; cdr3_nt: TGTGCCAGCAGTTACTCGGTCGGGTTGGCTGGAAACACCATATATTTT
cdr3_length: 15; d_call: TRBD1; clone_size: .; j_call: TRBJ1-1; v_call: TRBV6-2/TRBV6-3; cdr3_aa: CASSYKGAIATEAFF; cdr3_nt: TGTGCCAGCAGTTACAAGGGGGCGATCGCCACTGAAGCTTTCTTT
cdr3_length: 14; d_call: .; clone_size: few; j_call: TRBJ2-5; v_call: TRBV12-3/TRBV12-4; cdr3_aa: CASSLFSGEETQYF; cdr3_nt: TGTGCCAGCAGTTTATTTTCAGGGGAAGAGACCCAGTACTTC
cdr3_length: 11; d_call: .; clone_size: .; j_call: TRBJ2-1; v_call: TRBV19; cdr3_aa: CASSAGIGQFF; cdr3_nt: TGTGCCAGTAGTGCGGGAATCGGGCAGTTCTTC
cdr3_length: 17; d_call: TRBD1; clone_size: .; j_call: TRBJ1-5; v_call: TRBV5-5; cdr3_aa: CASSEHGQVVSNQPQHF; cdr3_nt: TGTGCCAGCAGCGAACACGGACAGGTGGTTAGCAATCAGCCCCAGCATTTT
cdr3_length: 15; d_call: TRBD1; clone_size: .; j_call: TRBJ2-7; v_call: TRBV6-5; cdr3_aa: CASSYRTGGSYEQYF; cdr3_nt: TGTGCCAGCAGTTACCGGACAGGGGGCTCCTACGAGCAGTACTTC
cdr3_length: 13; d_call: .; clone_size: few; j_call: TRBJ1-1; v_call: TRBV4-1; cdr3_aa: CASSQEQITEAFF; cdr3_nt: TGCGCCAGCAGCCAAGAGCAGATCACTGAAGCTTTCTTT
cdr3_length: 18; d_call: .; clone_size: few; j_call: TRBJ1-4; v_call: TRBV15; cdr3_aa: CATSRDKYRATTNEKLFF; cdr3_nt: TGTGCCACCAGCAGAGATAAGTACAGGGCGACGACTAATGAAAAACTGTTTTTT
cdr3_length: 15; d_call: .; clone_size: few; j_call: TRBJ2-1; v_call: TRBV5-1; cdr3_aa: CASSAGTSYYNEQFF; cdr3_nt: TGCGCCAGCAGCGCAGGGACTTCTTATTACAATGAGCAGTTCTTC
cdr3_length: 15; d_call: .; clone_size: .; j_call: TRBJ1-1; v_call: TRBV10-3; cdr3_aa: CAISESGQGDTEAFF; cdr3_nt: TGTGCCATCAGTGAGTCAGGGCAGGGAGACACTGAAGCTTTCTTT
cdr3_length: 17; d_call: TRBD1; clone_size: .; j_call: TRBJ2-5; v_call: TRBV7-6; cdr3_aa: CASSLIPGQGVQETQYF; cdr3_nt: TGTGCCAGCAGCTTAATCCCGGGACAGGGGGTCCAAGAGACCCAGTACTTC